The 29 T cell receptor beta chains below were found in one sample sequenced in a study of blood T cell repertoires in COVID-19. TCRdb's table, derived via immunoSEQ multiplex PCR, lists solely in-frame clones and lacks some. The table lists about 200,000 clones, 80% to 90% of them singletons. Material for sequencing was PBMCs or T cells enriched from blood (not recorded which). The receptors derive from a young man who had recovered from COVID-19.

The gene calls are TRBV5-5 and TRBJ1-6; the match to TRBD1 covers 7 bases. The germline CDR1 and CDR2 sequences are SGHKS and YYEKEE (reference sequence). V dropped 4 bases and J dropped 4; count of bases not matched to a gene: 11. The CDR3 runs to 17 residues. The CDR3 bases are TGTGCCAGCAGCCTGGCGGACGGGACAGCTTATAATTCACCCCTCCACTTT. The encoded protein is CASSLADGTAYNSPLHF.

CDR3: CASSQEGGAGETQYF. The CDR3 DNA follows: TGTGCCAGCAGCCAAGAAGGGGGGGCCGGGGAGACCCAGTACTTC. The chain has TRBV4-2 and TRBJ2-5, with D possibly being TRBD2 (7 bases). This CDR3 has 15 residues. Germline values: CDR1 LGHNA, CDR2 YNFKEQ. Deletions cut 0 bases from V and 5 bases from J, with 13 bases between.

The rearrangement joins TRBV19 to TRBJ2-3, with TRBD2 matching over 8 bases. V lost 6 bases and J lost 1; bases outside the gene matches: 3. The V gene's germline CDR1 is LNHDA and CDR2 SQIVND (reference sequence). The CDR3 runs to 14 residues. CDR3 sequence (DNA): TGTGCCAGTAGAAGCGGGAGAGGCACAGATACGCAGTATTTT. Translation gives CASRSGRGTDTQYF.

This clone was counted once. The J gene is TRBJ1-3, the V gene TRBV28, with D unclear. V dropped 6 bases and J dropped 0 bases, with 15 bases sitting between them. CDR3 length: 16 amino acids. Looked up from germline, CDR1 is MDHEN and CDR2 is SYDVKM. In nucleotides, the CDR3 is TGTGCCAGCAGCCTGTTACTCGGGTCCTCTGGAAACACCATATATTTT. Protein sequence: CASSLLLGSSGNTIYF.

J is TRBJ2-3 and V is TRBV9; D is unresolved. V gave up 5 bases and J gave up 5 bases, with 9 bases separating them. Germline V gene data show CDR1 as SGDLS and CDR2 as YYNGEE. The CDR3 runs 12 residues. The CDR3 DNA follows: TGTGCCAGCAGGTCGGCAGGAGATACGCAGTATTTT. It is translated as CASRSAGDTQYF.

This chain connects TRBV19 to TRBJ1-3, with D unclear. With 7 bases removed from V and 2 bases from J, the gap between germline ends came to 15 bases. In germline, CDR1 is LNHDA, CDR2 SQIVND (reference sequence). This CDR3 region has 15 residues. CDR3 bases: TGTGCCAGTAACAAAGACACGACGGCTGGAAACACCATATATTTT. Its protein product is CASNKDTTAGNTIYF.

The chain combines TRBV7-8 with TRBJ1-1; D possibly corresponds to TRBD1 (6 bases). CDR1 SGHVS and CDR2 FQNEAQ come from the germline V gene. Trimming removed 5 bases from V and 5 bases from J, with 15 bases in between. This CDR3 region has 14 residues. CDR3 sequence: CASSLQGRRTEAFF. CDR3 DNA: TGTGCCAGCAGCCTACAGGGACGGCGGACTGAAGCTTTCTTT.

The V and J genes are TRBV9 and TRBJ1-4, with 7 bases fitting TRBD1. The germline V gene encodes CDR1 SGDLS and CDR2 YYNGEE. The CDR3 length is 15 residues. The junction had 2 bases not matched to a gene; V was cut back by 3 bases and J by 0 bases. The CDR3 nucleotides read TGTGCCAGCAGCGGGGACAGTGCAACTAATGAAAAACTGTTTTTT. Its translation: CASSGDSATNEKLFF.

The CDR3, as DNA: TGCAGCGCCTACAGGGCGGATGAGCAGTACTTC. It translates to CSAYRADEQYF. The rearrangement links TRBV29-1 to TRBJ2-7; D is possibly TRBD1 (6 bases). Germline loops: CDR1 SQVTM, CDR2 ANQGSEA. V gave up 7 bases and J gave up 7 bases, with 14 bases separating them. The CDR3 has 11 residues.

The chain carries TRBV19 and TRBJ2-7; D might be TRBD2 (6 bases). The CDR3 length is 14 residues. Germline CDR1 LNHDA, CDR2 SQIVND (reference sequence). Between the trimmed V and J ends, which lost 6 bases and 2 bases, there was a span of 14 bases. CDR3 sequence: CASSGGRATYEQYF. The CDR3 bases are TGTGCCAGTAGCGGGGGACGCGCGACCTACGAGCAGTACTTC. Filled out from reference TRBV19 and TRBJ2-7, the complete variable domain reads DGGITQSPKYLFRKEGQNVTLSCEQNLNHDAMYWYRQDPGQGLRLIYYSQIVNDFQKGDIAEGYSVSREKKESFPLTVTSAQKNPTAFYLCASSGGRATYEQYFGPGTRLTVT.

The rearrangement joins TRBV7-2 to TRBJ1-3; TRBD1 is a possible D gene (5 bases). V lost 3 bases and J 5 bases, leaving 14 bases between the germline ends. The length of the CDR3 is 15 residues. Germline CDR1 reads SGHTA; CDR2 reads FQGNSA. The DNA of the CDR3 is TGTGCCAGCAGCTTCCGGGACTCCTCGAGAAACACCATATATTTT. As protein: CASSFRDSSRNTIYF.

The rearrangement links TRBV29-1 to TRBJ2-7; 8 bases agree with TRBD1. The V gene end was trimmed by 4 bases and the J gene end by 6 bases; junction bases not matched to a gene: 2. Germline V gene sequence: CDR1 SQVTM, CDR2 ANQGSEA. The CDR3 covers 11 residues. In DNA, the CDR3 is TGCAGCGTTGGGCAGGGGGCCGAGCAGTACTTC. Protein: CSVGQGAEQYF.

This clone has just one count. CDR3 coding DNA: TGCGCCAGCAGCCAAGATAAACAGGGGGGCTACACCTTC. It yields the protein CASSQDKQGGYTF. The chain carries TRBV4-3 and TRBJ1-2; 7 bases align to TRBD1. CDR1 is LGHNA and CDR2 is YSLEER in the germline V gene. The CDR3 covers 13 residues. V trimming: 0 bases; J trimming: 8 bases; junction bases outside the gene matches: 3.

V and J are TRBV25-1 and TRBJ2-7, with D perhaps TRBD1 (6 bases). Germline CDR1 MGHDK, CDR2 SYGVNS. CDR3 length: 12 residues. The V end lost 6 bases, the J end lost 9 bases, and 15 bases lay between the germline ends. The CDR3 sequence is CASRKEQGPQYF. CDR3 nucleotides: TGTGCCAGCAGAAAAGAACAGGGACCGCAGTACTTC.

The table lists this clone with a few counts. CDR3 sequence (DNA): TGTGCCAGCAGCTCACCGGGACAGGGTAACTATGGCTACACCTTC. This gives the protein CASSSPGQGNYGYTF. The J gene is TRBJ1-2, the V gene TRBV3-1 (or the pseudogene TRBV3-2), with 9 bases lining up with TRBD1. The CDR3 contains 15 residues. Germline CDR1 reads LGHDT; CDR2 reads YNNKEL (reference sequence). V shed 5 bases and J 1 base; nucleotides not matched to a gene: 5.

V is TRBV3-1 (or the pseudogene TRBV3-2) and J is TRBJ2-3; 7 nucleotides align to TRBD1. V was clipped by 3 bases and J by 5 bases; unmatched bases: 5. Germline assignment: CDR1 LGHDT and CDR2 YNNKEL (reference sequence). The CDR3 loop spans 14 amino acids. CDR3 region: CASSQRQGRDTQYF. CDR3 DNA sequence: TGTGCCAGCAGCCAGAGACAGGGAAGAGATACGCAGTATTTT.

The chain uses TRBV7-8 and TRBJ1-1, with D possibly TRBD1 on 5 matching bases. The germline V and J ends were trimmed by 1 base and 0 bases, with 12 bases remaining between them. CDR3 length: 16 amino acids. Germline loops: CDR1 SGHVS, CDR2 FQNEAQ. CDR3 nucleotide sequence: TGTGCCAGCAGCTTAGTTGCGGGGCTATTGAACACTGAAGCTTTCTTT. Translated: CASSLVAGLLNTEAFF.

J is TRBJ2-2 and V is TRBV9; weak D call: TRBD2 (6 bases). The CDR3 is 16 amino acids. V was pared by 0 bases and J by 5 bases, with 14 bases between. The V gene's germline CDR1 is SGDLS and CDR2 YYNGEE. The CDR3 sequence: CASSVVEGMGTGELFF. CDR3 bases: TGTGCCAGCAGCGTAGTGGAGGGGATGGGGACCGGGGAGCTGTTTTTT.

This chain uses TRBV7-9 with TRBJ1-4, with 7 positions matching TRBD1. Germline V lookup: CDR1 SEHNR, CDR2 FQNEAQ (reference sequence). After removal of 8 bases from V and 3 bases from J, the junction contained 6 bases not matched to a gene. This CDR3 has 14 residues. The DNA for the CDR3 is TGTGCCAGCGAGGGGGCCCAATCTAATGAAAAACTGTTTTTT. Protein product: CASEGAQSNEKLFF.

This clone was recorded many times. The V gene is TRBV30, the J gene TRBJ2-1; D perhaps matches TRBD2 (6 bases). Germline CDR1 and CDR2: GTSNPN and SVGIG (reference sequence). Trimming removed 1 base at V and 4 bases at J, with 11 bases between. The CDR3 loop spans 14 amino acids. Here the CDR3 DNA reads TGTGCCTGGAGTGGGGATAGCGGATACAATGAGCAGTTCTTC. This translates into CAWSGDSGYNEQFF.

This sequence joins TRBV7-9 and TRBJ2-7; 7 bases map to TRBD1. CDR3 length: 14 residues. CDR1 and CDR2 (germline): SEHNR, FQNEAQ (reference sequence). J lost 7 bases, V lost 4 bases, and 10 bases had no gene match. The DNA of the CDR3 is TGTGCCAGCAGCTCCACGACAGGGTCGGGGGAGCAGTACTTC. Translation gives CASSSTTGSGEQYF.

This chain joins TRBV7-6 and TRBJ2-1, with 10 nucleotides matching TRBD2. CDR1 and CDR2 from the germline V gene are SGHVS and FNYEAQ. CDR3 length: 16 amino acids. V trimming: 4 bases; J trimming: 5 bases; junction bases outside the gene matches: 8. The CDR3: CASSYSLAGENNEQFF. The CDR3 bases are TGTGCCAGCAGCTACAGTCTAGCGGGAGAAAACAATGAGCAGTTCTTC.

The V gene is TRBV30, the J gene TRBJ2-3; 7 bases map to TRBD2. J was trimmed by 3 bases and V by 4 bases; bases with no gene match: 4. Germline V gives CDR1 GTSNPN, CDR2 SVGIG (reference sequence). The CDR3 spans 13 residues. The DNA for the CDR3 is TGTGCCTGGATACCGGGAGGAACAGATACGCAGTATTTT. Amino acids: CAWIPGGTDTQYF. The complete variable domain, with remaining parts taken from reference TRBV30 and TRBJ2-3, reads SQTIHQWPATLVQPVGSPLSLECTVEGTSNPNLYWYRQAAGRGLQLLFYSVGIGQISSEVPQNLSASRPQDRQFILSSKKLLLSDSGFYLCAWIPGGTDTQYFGPGTRLTVL.

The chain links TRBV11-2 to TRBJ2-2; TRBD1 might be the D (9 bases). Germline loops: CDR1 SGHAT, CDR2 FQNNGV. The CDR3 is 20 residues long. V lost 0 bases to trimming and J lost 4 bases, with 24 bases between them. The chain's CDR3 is CASSLDRSIAGQGTTGELFF. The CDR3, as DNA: TGTGCCAGCAGCTTAGATAGGAGCATAGCGGGACAGGGAACCACCGGGGAGCTGTTTTTT.

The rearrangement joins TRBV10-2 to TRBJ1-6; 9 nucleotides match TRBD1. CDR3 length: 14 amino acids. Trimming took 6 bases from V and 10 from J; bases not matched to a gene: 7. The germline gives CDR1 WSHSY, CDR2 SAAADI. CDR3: CASRDGTGKSPLHF. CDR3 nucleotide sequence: TGCGCCAGCAGGGACGGGACAGGGAAGTCACCCCTCCACTTT.

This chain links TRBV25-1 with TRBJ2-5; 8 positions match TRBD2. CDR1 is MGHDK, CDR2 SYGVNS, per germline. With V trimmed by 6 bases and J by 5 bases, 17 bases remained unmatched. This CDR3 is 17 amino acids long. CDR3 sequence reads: CASSLVAGRLREETQYF. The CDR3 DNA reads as TGTGCCAGCAGCCTAGTAGCGGGAAGGCTTCGGGAGGAGACCCAGTACTTC.

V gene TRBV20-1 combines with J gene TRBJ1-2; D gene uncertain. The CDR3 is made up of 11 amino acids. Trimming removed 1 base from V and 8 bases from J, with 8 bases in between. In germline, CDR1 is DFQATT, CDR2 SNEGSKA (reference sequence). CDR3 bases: TGCAGTGCTAGAGGTCCGGAGGGCTACACCTTC. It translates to CSARGPEGYTF.

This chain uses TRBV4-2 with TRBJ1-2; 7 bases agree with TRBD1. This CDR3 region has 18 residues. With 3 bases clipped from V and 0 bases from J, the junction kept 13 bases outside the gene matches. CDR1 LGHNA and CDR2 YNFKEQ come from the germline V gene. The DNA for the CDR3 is TGTGCCAGCAGCCAGGCAGCAACTTGGGACAGAACTAACTATGGCTACACCTTC. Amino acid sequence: CASSQAATWDRTNYGYTF.

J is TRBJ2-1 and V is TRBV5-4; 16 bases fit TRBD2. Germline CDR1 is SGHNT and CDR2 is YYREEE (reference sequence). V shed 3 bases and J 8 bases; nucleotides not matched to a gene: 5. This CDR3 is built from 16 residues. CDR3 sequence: CASSSGLAGGPDEQFF. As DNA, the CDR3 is TGTGCCAGCAGCTCGGGACTAGCGGGGGGGCCGGATGAGCAGTTCTTC.